The clone carrying this T cell receptor (beta chain) showed up many times. The same CDR3 arises from other DNA sequences in this sample as well. The data derive from a study of blood T cell repertoires in COVID-19. Study-level background: Italy, Spain and the United States were the sources of the convalescent and acute COVID-19 samples.

Per the original data handling: Using reference gene primer amplification, nucleated cell counts were estimated. This table comes from immunoSEQ multiplex PCR, and its TCRdb copy is limited to in-frame clones, with some not included. That table gives V, J and clone size, and the DNA gave D and trimming. The sample has some 170,000 clones; over 80% are singletons. Germline CDR1 and CDR2: LGHNA and YSLEER. Unmatched junction bases numbered 4, after V lost 2 bases and J lost 7 bases. There are 15 residues in the CDR3. The source is a woman aged 55-70 years who had recovered from COVID-19. The chain is built from TRBV4-3 and TRBJ2-1, with 11 bases that match TRBD2. Material: peripheral blood. CDR3 nucleotides: TGCGCCAGCAGCCAACCTAGCGGGGGGTTGAATGAGCAGTTCTTC. Its protein product is CASSQPSGGLNEQFF.